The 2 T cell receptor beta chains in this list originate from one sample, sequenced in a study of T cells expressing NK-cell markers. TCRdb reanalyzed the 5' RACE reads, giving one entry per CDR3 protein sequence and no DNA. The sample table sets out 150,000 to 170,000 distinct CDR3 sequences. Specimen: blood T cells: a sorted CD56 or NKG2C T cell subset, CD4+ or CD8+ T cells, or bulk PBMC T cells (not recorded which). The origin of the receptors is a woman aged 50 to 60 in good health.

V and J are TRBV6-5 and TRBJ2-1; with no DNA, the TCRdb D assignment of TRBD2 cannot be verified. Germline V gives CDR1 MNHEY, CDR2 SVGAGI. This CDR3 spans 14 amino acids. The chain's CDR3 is CASSPGTAGNEQFF.

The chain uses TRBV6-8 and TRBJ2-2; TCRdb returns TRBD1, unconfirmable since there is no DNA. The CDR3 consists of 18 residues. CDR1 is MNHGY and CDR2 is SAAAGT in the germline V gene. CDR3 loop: CASSYSGRSGVDTGELFF.